Sequencing of this TCR beta chain was carried out in a study of CD8 T cells in ankylosing spondylitis. The study, taken as a whole, reports: Reportedly, significant enrichment of disease-linked clones occurred in matched ankylosing spondylitis synovial fluid. Disease-linked clones, CD8+, were relatively rare in peripheral blood. In ankylosing spondylitis blood, a motif of fewer than 10 highly homologous TCR beta variants appeared characteristic.

Trimming removed 0 bases at V and 10 bases at J, with 15 bases between. The CDR3 loop spans 14 amino acids. Germline CDR1 and CDR2: MGHRA and YSYEKL. This clonotype was recorded at least ten times. Its target is not known. Libraries for TCR beta were made by quantitative 5'-RACE with molecular barcodes. In TCRdb, the 5' RACE reads were re-called with MiXCR into one record per CDR3 protein. The data hold 130,000 or so distinct CDR3 sequences, with around 7% observed a single time. The TCR comes from a male donor with ankylosing spondylitis or in good health (not recorded which). The sample taken for sequencing was blood, either unsorted or a sorted T cell fraction (not recorded which). This chain joins TRBV4-1 and TRBJ1-1; the D gene is possibly TRBD1 (6 bases). The CDR3 nucleotides are TGCGCCAGCAGCCAAGATGCAGGGGTGGAAGCAGCTTTCTTT. The encoded protein is CASSQDAGVEAAFF.